The 23 T cell receptor beta chains reported below all come from one sample, sequenced in a study of T cell changes during pregnancy in multiple sclerosis. Sequencing was performed with immunoSEQ multiplex PCR; in TCRdb, only in-frame clones are kept and a portion is missing. The repertoire includes about 50,000 clones, about 94% of them detected once, and about 4.7% sits in the top ten. The source material was CD8+ T cells from peripheral blood mononuclear cells, sampled in the first trimester of pregnancy. The receptor source for this set is a female donor with multiple sclerosis, enrolled in a pregnancy study.

The chain links TRBV7-3 to TRBJ1-1; 11 bases match TRBD1. The CDR3 is 19 amino acids. J lost 1 base, V lost 4 bases, and 14 bases had no gene match. Germline V gene data show CDR1 as SGHTA and CDR2 as FQGTGA. CDR3 in amino acids: CASSSWSGGTGGRNTEAFF. The CDR3, as DNA: TGTGCCAGCAGCTCCTGGAGCGGCGGGACAGGGGGTAGGAACACTGAAGCTTTCTTT.

The chain is built from TRBV20-1 and TRBJ2-5; D not certain. Trimming removed 3 bases from V and 10 bases from J, with 12 bases in between. From germline, CDR1 is DFQATT and CDR2 SNEGSKA (reference sequence). The CDR3 length is 11 residues. CDR3 protein: CSASRGVVQYF. CDR3 sequence (DNA): TGCAGTGCTAGCCGAGGCGTTGTCCAGTACTTC.

This clone was found once. The rearrangement joins TRBV14 to TRBJ2-1, with TRBD2 identical over 9 bases. After removal of 0 bases from V and 5 bases from J, the junction contained 8 bases not matched to a gene. This CDR3 has 17 amino acids. Germline CDR1 reads SGHDN; CDR2 reads FVKESK. The CDR3 is CASSQDLAGGPHNEQFF. In DNA form, the CDR3 reads TGTGCCAGCAGCCAAGATCTTGCGGGAGGGCCCCACAATGAGCAGTTCTTC.

This chain connects TRBV19 to TRBJ2-7, with a possible D match to TRBD1 (5 bases). The CDR3 is 13 residues long. Germline V gene data show CDR1 as LNHDA and CDR2 as SQIVND (reference sequence). V lost 1 base to trimming and J lost 4 bases, with 8 bases between them. Here the CDR3 DNA reads TGTGCCAGTAGTATAGGGGGCGCGTACGAGCAGTACTTC. It translates to CASSIGGAYEQYF.

The table lists this clone with a count of one. This sequence joins TRBV7-6 and TRBJ2-5; perhaps TRBD2 as D (6 bases). The germline V gene has CDR1 SGHVS and CDR2 FNYEAQ. The CDR3 loop spans 14 amino acids. The germline V and J ends were trimmed by 1 base and 5 bases, with 11 bases remaining between them. The chain's CDR3 is CASSLGRGRETQYF. Written as DNA, the CDR3 is TGTGCCAGCAGCTTAGGGCGGGGTAGGGAGACCCAGTACTTC.

The J gene is TRBJ2-5, the V gene TRBV11-2, with TRBD2 matching over 10 bases. CDR1 and CDR2 (germline): SGHAT, FQNNGV. The J segment lost 5 bases and the V segment lost 4 bases, leaving 10 bases of the junction unmatched. The CDR3 is made up of 16 amino acids. This CDR3 is CASSSGGLAVGETQYF. In nucleotides, the CDR3 is TGTGCCAGCAGCTCAGGAGGACTAGCGGTGGGGGAGACCCAGTACTTC.

The V and J genes are TRBV15 and TRBJ2-1, with TRBD1 matching over 9 bases. J was trimmed by 4 bases and V by 1 base; bases with no gene match: 11. This CDR3 is 18 amino acids long. Germline V gives CDR1 LNHNV, CDR2 YYDKDF (reference sequence). CDR3 sequence reads: CATSRGRGGGQGYNEQFF. CDR3 nucleotides: TGTGCCACCAGCAGAGGCCGAGGAGGGGGACAGGGTTACAATGAGCAGTTCTTC.

J is TRBJ2-1 and V is TRBV29-1, with D tentatively TRBD1 (6 bases). V lost 8 bases, J lost 4 bases, and 9 bases lay in between. CDR3 length: 11 amino acids. The germline CDR1 and CDR2 sequences are SQVTM and ANQGSEA. The CDR3: CSLDSYNEQFF. CDR3 in DNA: TGCAGCCTGGACAGTTACAATGAGCAGTTCTTC.

The chain uses TRBV27 and TRBJ2-7; maybe TRBD2 (5 bases). Germline V gives CDR1 MNHEY, CDR2 SMNVEV (reference sequence). The germline V and J ends were trimmed by 3 bases and 2 bases, with 14 bases remaining between them. The CDR3 has 15 amino acids. The CDR3 protein is CASSFTTTATYEQYF. CDR3 in DNA: TGTGCCAGCAGTTTTACGACTACAGCAACCTACGAGCAGTACTTC.

The CDR3 bases are TGTGCCAGCAGCTTTCGGGATCGTAACACTGAAGCTTTCTTT. As protein: CASSFRDRNTEAFF. The chain has TRBV7-9 and TRBJ1-1; D is uncertain. The V gene's germline CDR1 is SEHNR and CDR2 FQNEAQ (reference sequence). Trimming pared 3 bases from V and 2 bases from J, leaving 10 bases between. The CDR3 runs 14 residues.

The CDR3 loop reads CASSHREVYEQYF. DNA of the CDR3: TGTGCCAGCAGCCACCGAGAGGTCTACGAGCAGTACTTC. The gene calls are TRBV28 and TRBJ2-7; D remains ambiguous. V was clipped by 6 bases and J by 3 bases, with 12 bases between them. The germline V gene encodes CDR1 MDHEN and CDR2 SYDVKM. The CDR3 spans 13 residues.

The chain employs TRBV25-1 and TRBJ1-2; 8 nucleotides align to TRBD1. After removal of 4 bases from V and 8 bases from J, the junction contained 6 bases not matched to a gene. CDR1 MGHDK and CDR2 SYGVNS come from the germline V gene. This CDR3 contains 13 residues. CDR3 DNA sequence: TGTGCCAGCAGTGCAACAGGGGGAGGAGGCTACACCTTC. As protein: CASSATGGGGYTF.

This clone appeared a single time. V is TRBV11-2 and J is TRBJ2-7; TRBD2 aligns across 7 bases. The CDR3 runs 16 residues. Germline lookup yields CDR1 SGHAT and CDR2 FQNNGV. V dropped 1 base and J dropped 0; count of bases not matched to a gene: 6. In nucleotides, the CDR3 is TGTGCCAGCAGCTTAGGCCCCAGGACTAGCTCCTACGAGCAGTACTTC. It is translated as CASSLGPRTSSYEQYF.

The chain carries TRBV27 and TRBJ2-1; 7 nucleotides align to TRBD2. The CDR3 totals 15 residues. V shed 5 bases and J 4 bases; nucleotides not matched to a gene: 8. Per germline, CDR1 MNHEY and CDR2 SMNVEV (reference sequence). The CDR3 nucleotides are TGTGCCAGCAGTAAGTCACTAGCGCTATACAATGAGCAGTTCTTC. Its protein is CASSKSLALYNEQFF.

The chain uses TRBV27 and TRBJ2-7, with D perhaps TRBD2 (8 bases). The CDR3 consists of 15 residues. The germline V gene has CDR1 MNHEY and CDR2 SMNVEV (reference sequence). V was trimmed by 5 bases and J by 4 bases, leaving 18 bases between them. The CDR3 region is CASSPRGGQLYEQYF. The CDR3 DNA reads as TGTGCCAGCAGTCCACGGGGGGGACAGTTGTACGAGCAGTACTTC.

The chain has TRBV27 and TRBJ1-2; 7 bases match TRBD1. After removal of 3 bases from V and 3 bases from J, the junction contained 1 base not matched to a gene. Germline assignment: CDR1 MNHEY and CDR2 SMNVEV (reference sequence). The CDR3 totals 13 residues. CDR3 nucleotides: TGTGCCAGCAGTTTCCAGGGGGACTATGGCTACACCTTC. Translating gives CASSFQGDYGYTF.

The chain links TRBV7-9 to TRBJ1-2; a weak D match, TRBD1 (5 bases). The length of the CDR3 is 12 residues. Between the trimmed V and J ends, which lost 2 bases and 6 bases, there was a span of 7 bases. CDR1 SEHNR and CDR2 FQNEAQ come from the germline V gene (reference sequence). The CDR3 protein is CASSLIGDGYTF. Written as DNA, the CDR3 is TGTGCCAGCAGCTTAATAGGGGATGGCTACACCTTC.

The rearrangement joins TRBV28 to TRBJ1-5; maybe TRBD1 (5 bases). V was clipped by 3 bases and J by 3 bases, with 12 bases between them. Germline CDR1 reads MDHEN; CDR2 reads SYDVKM. The CDR3 sequence is 15 residues long. Here the CDR3 DNA reads TGTGCCAGCAGTTTCGGGAGGGGATACAATCAGCCCCAGCATTTT. Amino acid sequence: CASSFGRGYNQPQHF.

The rearrangement links TRBV6-4 to TRBJ2-1; 8 bases match TRBD2. V lost 2 bases to trimming and J lost 5 bases; unmatched junction nucleotides: 2. Looked up from germline, CDR1 is MRHNA and CDR2 is SNTAGT. This CDR3 contains 14 residues. CDR3 protein: CASSDAGGHNEQFF. The CDR3 DNA follows: TGTGCCAGCAGTGACGCGGGGGGACACAATGAGCAGTTCTTC.

This chain connects TRBV7-9 to TRBJ2-7, with 9 bases fitting TRBD2. CDR1 and CDR2 (germline): SEHNR, FQNEAQ (reference sequence). With V trimmed by 4 bases and J by 10 bases, 14 bases remained unmatched. This CDR3 comprises 15 residues. The CDR3 coding sequence is TGTGCCAGCAGCTACCAGGATAGCGGGAGTATCCATCAGTACTTC. Protein product: CASSYQDSGSIHQYF.

This chain joins TRBV10-1 and TRBJ2-3; 10 bases agree with TRBD2. Germline CDR1 WNHNN, CDR2 SYGVQD (reference sequence). The CDR3 is made up of 19 amino acids. With 6 bases clipped from V and 5 bases from J, the junction kept 20 bases outside the gene matches. CDR3 DNA sequence: TGCGCCAGCAGCCTGTTTGAGCTAGCGGGGGCCTATCGGGAAGATACGCAGTATTTT. It is translated as CASSLFELAGAYREDTQYF.

The chain employs TRBV4-2 and TRBJ2-5; the match to TRBD2 covers 14 bases. V was clipped by 0 bases and J by 4 bases; unmatched bases: 4. The CDR3 has 17 residues. Per germline, CDR1 LGHNA and CDR2 YNFKEQ. The CDR3 DNA is TGTGCCAGCAGCCAAGAAGGGGGACTAGCGGGAGTAGAGACCCAGTACTTC. Translating it yields CASSQEGGLAGVETQYF.

The chain has TRBV7-9 and TRBJ1-1; D is undetermined. V was shortened by 3 bases and J by 1 base, with 3 bases between the two germline ends. The germline CDR1 and CDR2 sequences are SEHNR and FQNEAQ (reference sequence). This CDR3 has 12 residues. In DNA form, the CDR3 reads TGTGCCAGCAGCTTCGGGAACACTGAAGCTTTCTTT. Translating it yields CASSFGNTEAFF. The full variable domain, with the rest looked up from reference TRBV7-9 and TRBJ1-1, is DTGVSQNPRHKITKRGQNVTFRCDPISEHNRLYWYRQTLGQGPEFLTYFQNEAQLEKSRLLSDRFSAERPKGSFSTLEIQRTEQGDSAMYLCASSFGNTEAFFGQGTRLTVV.